A few counts support the clone carrying this TCR beta chain. Its specificity is not known. Some clones are missing from TCRdb's copy, which holds only in-frame ones; the method was immunoSEQ multiplex PCR. The table shows about 250,000 clones, with more than 75% occurring only once. Donors came from a validation cohort of some 110 subjects, distinct from the first 666-subject cohort. CDR1 and CDR2 from the germline V gene are SNHLY and FYNNEI. With V trimmed by 8 bases and J by 5 bases, 8 bases remained unmatched. The CDR3 spans 14 residues. This sample was included in a study of cytomegalovirus exposure and HLA in healthy donors. Study-wide findings and caveats: The study labeled approximately 150 TCR beta chains cytomegalovirus-associated. Rare sequences made up most TCRs, while some public TCRs were found in many donors.

The sequence was obtained from a young man in good health and CMV-seronegative. Sequencing input: PBMCs. The V and J genes are TRBV2 and TRBJ2-5; 10 nucleotides line up with TRBD1. The CDR3 DNA is TGTGCCAGCGGCAGGGACAGGGGACGGGAGACCCAGTACTTC. This codes for CASGRDRGRETQYF. Full variable domain (outside the CDR3, taken from reference TRBV2 and TRBJ2-5): EPEVTQTPSHQVTQMGQEVILRCVPISNHLYFYWYRQILGQKVEFLVSFYNNEISEKSEIFDDQFSVERPDGSNFTLKIRSTKLEDSAMYFCASGRDRGRETQYFGPGTRLLVL.